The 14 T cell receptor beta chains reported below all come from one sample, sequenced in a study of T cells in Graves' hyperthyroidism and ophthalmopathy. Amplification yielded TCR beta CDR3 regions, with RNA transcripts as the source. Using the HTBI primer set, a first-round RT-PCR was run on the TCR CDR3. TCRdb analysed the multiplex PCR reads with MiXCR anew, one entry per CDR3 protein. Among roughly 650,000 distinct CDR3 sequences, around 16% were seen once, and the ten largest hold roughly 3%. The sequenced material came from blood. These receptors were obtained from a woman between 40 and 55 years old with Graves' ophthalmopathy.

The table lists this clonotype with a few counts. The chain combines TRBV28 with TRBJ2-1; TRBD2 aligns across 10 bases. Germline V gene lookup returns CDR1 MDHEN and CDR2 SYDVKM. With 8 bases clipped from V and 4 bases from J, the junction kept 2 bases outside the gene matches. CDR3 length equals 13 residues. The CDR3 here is CASELAGYNEQFF. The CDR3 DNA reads TGTGCCAGCGAACTAGCGGGGTACAATGAGCAGTTCTTC.

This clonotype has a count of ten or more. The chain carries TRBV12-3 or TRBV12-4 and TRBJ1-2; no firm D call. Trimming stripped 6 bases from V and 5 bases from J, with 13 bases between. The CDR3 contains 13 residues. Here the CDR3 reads CASRPAGSYGYTF. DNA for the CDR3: TGTGCCAGCAGACCCGCGGGGTCGTATGGCTACACCTTC.

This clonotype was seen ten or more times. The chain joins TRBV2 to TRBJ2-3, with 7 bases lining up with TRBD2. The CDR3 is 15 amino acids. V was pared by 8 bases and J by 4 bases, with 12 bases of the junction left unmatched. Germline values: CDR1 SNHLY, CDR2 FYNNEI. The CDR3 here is CASLRRLAVADTQYF. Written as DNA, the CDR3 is TGTGCCAGCCTAAGAAGACTAGCCGTGGCAGATACGCAGTATTTT.

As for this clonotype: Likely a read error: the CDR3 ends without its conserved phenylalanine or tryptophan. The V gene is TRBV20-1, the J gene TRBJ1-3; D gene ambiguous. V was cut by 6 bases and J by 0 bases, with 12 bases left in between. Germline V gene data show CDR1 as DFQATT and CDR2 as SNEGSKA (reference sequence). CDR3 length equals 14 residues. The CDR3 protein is CSALPPDSGNTIYL. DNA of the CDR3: TGCAGTGCCCTCCCACCAGACTCTGGAAACACCATATATCTT.

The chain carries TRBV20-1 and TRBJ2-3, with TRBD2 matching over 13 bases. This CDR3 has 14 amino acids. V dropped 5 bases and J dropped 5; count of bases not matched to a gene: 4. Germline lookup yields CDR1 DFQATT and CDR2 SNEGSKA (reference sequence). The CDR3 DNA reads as TGCAGTGCTCCCCGGACTAGCGGGAGAGATACGCAGTATTTT. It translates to CSAPRTSGRDTQYF.

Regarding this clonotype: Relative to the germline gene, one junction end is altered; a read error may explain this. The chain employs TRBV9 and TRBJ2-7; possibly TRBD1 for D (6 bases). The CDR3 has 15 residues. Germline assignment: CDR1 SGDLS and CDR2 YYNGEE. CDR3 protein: CASSVGQSTSHEQYF. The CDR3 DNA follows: TGTGCCAGCAGCGTCGGACAGTCCACCTCCCACGAGCAGTACTTC.

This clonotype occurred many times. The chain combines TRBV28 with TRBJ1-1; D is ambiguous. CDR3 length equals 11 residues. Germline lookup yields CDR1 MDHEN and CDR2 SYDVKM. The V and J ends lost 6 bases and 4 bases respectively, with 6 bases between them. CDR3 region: CASRLGTEAFF. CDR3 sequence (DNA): TGTGCCAGCAGATTGGGCACTGAAGCTTTCTTT.

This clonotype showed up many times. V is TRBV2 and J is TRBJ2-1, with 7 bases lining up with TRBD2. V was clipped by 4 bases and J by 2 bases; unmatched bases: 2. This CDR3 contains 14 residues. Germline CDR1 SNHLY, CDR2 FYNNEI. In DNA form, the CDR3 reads TGTGCCAGCAGTGGGGAGGGCCCCTACAATGAGCAGTTCTTC. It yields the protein CASSGEGPYNEQFF.

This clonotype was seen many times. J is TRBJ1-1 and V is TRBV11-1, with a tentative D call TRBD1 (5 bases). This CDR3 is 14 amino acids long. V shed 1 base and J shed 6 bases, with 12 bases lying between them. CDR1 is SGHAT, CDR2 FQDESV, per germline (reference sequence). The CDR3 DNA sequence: TGTGCCAGCAGCTTAGGAGCAGGGACTGCTGAAGCTTTCTTT. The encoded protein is CASSLGAGTAEAFF.

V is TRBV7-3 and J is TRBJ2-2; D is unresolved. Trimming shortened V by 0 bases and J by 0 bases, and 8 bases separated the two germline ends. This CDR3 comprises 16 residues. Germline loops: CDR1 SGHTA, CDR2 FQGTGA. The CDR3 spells CASSLTGSANTGELFF. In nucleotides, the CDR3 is TGTGCCAGCAGCTTAACAGGGTCCGCGAACACCGGGGAGCTGTTTTTT.

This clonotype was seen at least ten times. The CDR3 is CASSGSAGRETQYF. In DNA, the CDR3 is TGTGCCAGCAGTGGGTCGGCCGGGCGAGAGACCCAGTACTTC. V gene TRBV2 combines with J gene TRBJ2-5; no reliable D call. CDR3 size: 14 residues. Trimming shortened V by 4 bases and J by 4 bases, and 13 bases separated the two germline ends. Germline CDR1 is SNHLY and CDR2 is FYNNEI. The full variable domain, its missing parts supplied by reference TRBV2 and TRBJ2-5, is EPEVTQTPSHQVTQMGQEVILRCVPISNHLYFYWYRQILGQKVEFLVSFYNNEISEKSEIFDDQFSVERPDGSNFTLKIRSTKLEDSAMYFCASSGSAGRETQYFGPGTRLLVL.

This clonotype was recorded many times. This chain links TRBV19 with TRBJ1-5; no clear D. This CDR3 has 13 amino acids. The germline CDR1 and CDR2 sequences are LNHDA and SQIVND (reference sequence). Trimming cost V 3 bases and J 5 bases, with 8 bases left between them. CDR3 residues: CASSIQDHQPQHF. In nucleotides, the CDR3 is TGTGCCAGTAGTATCCAGGACCATCAGCCCCAGCATTTT.

The CDR3 here is CASSLQVPPNEQFF. The CDR3 nucleotides read TGTGCCAGCAGTTTACAGGTTCCCCCCAATGAGCAGTTCTTC. The chain recombines TRBV12-3 or TRBV12-4 with TRBJ2-1; no clear D. V lost 2 bases and J 6 bases, leaving 11 bases between the germline ends. This CDR3 comprises 14 residues.

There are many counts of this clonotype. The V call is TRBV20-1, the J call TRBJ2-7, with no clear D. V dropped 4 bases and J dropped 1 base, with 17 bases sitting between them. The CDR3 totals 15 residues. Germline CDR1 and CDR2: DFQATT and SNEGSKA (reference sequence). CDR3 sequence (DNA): TGCAGTGCTAATTACCCACTCTTAACGTCCTACGAGCAGTACTTC. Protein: CSANYPLLTSYEQYF.